This is a list of T cell receptor beta chains from one sample in a study of blood T cell repertoires in COVID-19. The repertoire was sequenced with immunoSEQ multiplex PCR; TCRdb's copy has only in-frame clones and lacks some. The table shows approximately 67,000 clones, with about 90% occurring only once. The source material was peripheral blood. The receptors were sampled from a human donor in a cohort sampled during active COVID-19. Each CDR3 is given with its conserved first and last residue. D genes are given only for firm matches. The listing skips clone size in some rows; elsewhere it reads once, few, many or a size class.

CDR3 protein: CASSWGLAGVYEQYF; CDR3 DNA: TGTGCCAGCAGCTGGGGACTAGCGGGAGTGTACGAGCAGTACTTC; J gene: TRBJ2-7; clone size: -; D gene: TRBD2; V gene: TRBV5-6
CDR3 protein: CASSWDRSNQPQHF; CDR3 DNA: TGTGCCAGCAGTTGGGACAGGAGCAATCAGCCCCAGCATTTT; J gene: TRBJ1-5; clone size: -; D gene: TRBD1; V gene: TRBV6-2/TRBV6-3
CDR3 protein: CASSSQGAEAFF; CDR3 DNA: TGTGCCAGCAGTTCACAGGGGGCTGAAGCTTTCTTT; J gene: TRBJ1-1; clone size: -; D gene: TRBD1; V gene: TRBV12-3/TRBV12-4
CDR3 protein: CASSLEQTTDTQYF; CDR3 DNA: TGCGCCAGCAGCTTGGAACAGACCACAGATACGCAGTATTTT; J gene: TRBJ2-3; clone size: -; D gene: -; V gene: TRBV5-1
CDR3 protein: CASSGTGVSPLHF; CDR3 DNA: TGTGCCAGCAGTGGAACAGGGGTTTCACCCCTCCACTTT; J gene: TRBJ1-6; clone size: -; D gene: TRBD1; V gene: TRBV25-1
CDR3 protein: CASSRLSGGASTGELFF; CDR3 DNA: TGTGCCAGTAGTCGGTTGAGCGGGGGGGCCTCCACCGGGGAGCTGTTTTTT; J gene: TRBJ2-2; clone size: -; D gene: TRBD2; V gene: TRBV19
CDR3 protein: CASSLLRGGGATNEKLFF; CDR3 DNA: TGTGCCAGCAGTTTACTTAGGGGCGGGGGAGCAACTAATGAAAAACTGTTTTTT; J gene: TRBJ1-4; clone size: -; D gene: -; V gene: TRBV27
CDR3 protein: CASSPQGVNLETQYF; CDR3 DNA: TGTGCCAGCAGTCCACAGGGGGTGAACCTAGAGACCCAGTACTTC; J gene: TRBJ2-5; clone size: -; D gene: TRBD1; V gene: TRBV6-6
CDR3 protein: CASSVGSSGAGYEQYF; CDR3 DNA: TGTGCCAGCAGCGTAGGGTCTAGCGGGGCTGGGTACGAGCAGTACTTC; J gene: TRBJ2-7; clone size: -; D gene: TRBD2; V gene: TRBV9
CDR3 protein: CASSQSSGYQETQYF; CDR3 DNA: TGTGCCAGCAGCCAGTCAAGCGGGTACCAAGAGACCCAGTACTTC; J gene: TRBJ2-5; clone size: -; D gene: -; V gene: TRBV7-3
CDR3 protein: CASRPRGGDEQYF; CDR3 DNA: TGTGCCAGCCGACCTAGGGGCGGGGACGAGCAGTACTTC; J gene: TRBJ2-7; clone size: -; D gene: -; V gene: TRBV12-3/TRBV12-4
CDR3 protein: CAPEAASEQFF; CDR3 DNA: TGTGCCCCGGAGGCGGCATCCGAGCAGTTCTTC; J gene: TRBJ2-1; clone size: few; D gene: -; V gene: TRBV2
CDR3 protein: CASSEALEHSWNTEAFF; CDR3 DNA: TGTGCCAGCAGTGAAGCTCTTGAGCACAGTTGGAACACTGAAGCTTTCTTT; J gene: TRBJ1-1; clone size: -; D gene: -; V gene: TRBV6-1
CDR3 protein: CASHLTGRYNEQFF; CDR3 DNA: TGTGCCAGCCACTTGACAGGGCGCTACAATGAGCAGTTCTTC; J gene: TRBJ2-1; clone size: once; D gene: TRBD1; V gene: TRBV6-5
CDR3 protein: CASSVGLADKQFF; CDR3 DNA: TGTGCCAGCAGCGTAGGACTAGCGGATAAGCAGTTCTTC; J gene: TRBJ2-1; clone size: -; D gene: TRBD2; V gene: TRBV7-3
CDR3 protein: CASSIVGRIIKNTEAFF; CDR3 DNA: TGTGCCAGTAGTATCGTAGGGAGAATAATAAAGAACACTGAAGCTTTCTTT; J gene: TRBJ1-1; clone size: -; D gene: -; V gene: TRBV19
CDR3 protein: CASSLIRGLAYEQYF; CDR3 DNA: TGTGCCAGCAGCTTAATTCGGGGTTTAGCATACGAGCAGTACTTC; J gene: TRBJ2-7; clone size: -; D gene: -; V gene: TRBV11-2
CDR3 protein: CASSLVSGTVTDTQYF; CDR3 DNA: TGTGCCAGCAGCTTAGTGTCAGGTACAGTCACAGATACGCAGTATTTT; J gene: TRBJ2-3; clone size: -; D gene: -; V gene: TRBV11-2
CDR3 protein: CASSPGTGGSRFKIF; CDR3 DNA: TGTGCCAGCAGCCCCGGGACAGGGGGTTCTCGTTTTAAAATCTTC; J gene: TRBJ2-1; clone size: once; D gene: TRBD1; V gene: TRBV6-2/TRBV6-3
CDR3 protein: CASSQERQYGYTF; CDR3 DNA: TGCGCCAGCAGCCAAGAACGCCAGTATGGCTACACCTTC; J gene: TRBJ1-2; clone size: -; D gene: -; V gene: TRBV4-3
CDR3 protein: CASSLGGRGEQYF; CDR3 DNA: TGTGCCAGCAGTTTAGGAGGGAGGGGCGAGCAGTACTTC; J gene: TRBJ2-7; clone size: -; D gene: TRBD2; V gene: TRBV12-3/TRBV12-4
CDR3 protein: CATEDWKNIQYF; CDR3 DNA: TGTGCCACCGAGGACTGGAAAAACATTCAGTACTTC; J gene: TRBJ2-4; clone size: once; D gene: -; V gene: TRBV6-5
CDR3 protein: CASSVAATDTQYF; CDR3 DNA: TGCGCCAGCAGTGTAGCGGCCACAGATACGCAGTATTTT; J gene: TRBJ2-3; clone size: -; D gene: -; V gene: TRBV5-1
CDR3 protein: CASSPRTSSGNEQFF; CDR3 DNA: TGTGCCAGCTCACCAAGGACTAGTTCCGGGAATGAGCAGTTCTTC; J gene: TRBJ2-1; clone size: -; D gene: TRBD2; V gene: TRBV18